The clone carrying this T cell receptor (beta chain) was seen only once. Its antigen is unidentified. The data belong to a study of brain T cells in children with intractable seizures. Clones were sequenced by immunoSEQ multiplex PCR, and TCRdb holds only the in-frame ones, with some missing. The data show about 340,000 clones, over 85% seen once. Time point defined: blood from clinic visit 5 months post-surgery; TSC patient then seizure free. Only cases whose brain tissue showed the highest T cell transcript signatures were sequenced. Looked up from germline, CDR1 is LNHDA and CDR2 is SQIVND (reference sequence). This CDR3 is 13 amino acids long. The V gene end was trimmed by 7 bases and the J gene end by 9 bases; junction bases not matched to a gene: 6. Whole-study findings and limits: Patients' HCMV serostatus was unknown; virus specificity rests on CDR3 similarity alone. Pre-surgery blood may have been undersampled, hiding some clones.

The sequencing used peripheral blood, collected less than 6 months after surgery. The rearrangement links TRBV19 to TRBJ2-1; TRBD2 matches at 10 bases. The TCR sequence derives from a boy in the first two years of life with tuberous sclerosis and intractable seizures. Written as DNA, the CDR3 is TGTGCCAGTATCCCCTTAGCGGGGGGTGAGCAGTTCTTC. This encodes CASIPLAGGEQFF.